A single T cell receptor beta chain is shown here with its context. Its antigen is as yet unknown. Trimming took 0 bases from V and 2 from J; bases not matched to a gene: 4. CDR1 and CDR2 (germline): SGHRS, YFSETQ. CDR3 size: 16 residues. This entry comes from a study of shared clonotypes between healthy human individuals. Overall study context: Each donor had three CD4 naive, three CD4 memory, two CD8 naive and one CD8 memory plate. General study results and limits: Clonotypes which were not shared had lower generation probabilities than clonotypes that all four donors shared. Naive subsets generally exceeded memory subsets in estimated richness. Investigators collected only blood, and repertoires in tissues likely differ.

The method was immunoSEQ multiplex PCR; TCRdb's version includes in-frame clones alone and lacks a portion of them. The table lists roughly 640,000 clones, roughly 97% of them singletons. The source of this sequence is a woman under 40 in good health. Material for sequencing was naive CD4+ T cells sorted from blood. Subset here: CD45RA+ positively selected. The V call is TRBV5-1, the J call TRBJ2-1; 8 nucleotides agree with TRBD2. CDR3 sequence: CASSLGAGATYNEQFF. CDR3 DNA sequence: TGCGCCAGCAGCTTGGGAGCGGGAGCAACCTACAATGAGCAGTTCTTC.